Given below is one T cell receptor beta chain in context. The germline V gene encodes CDR1 LGHDT and CDR2 YNNKEL (reference sequence). The V and J ends lost 4 bases and 6 bases respectively, with 16 bases between them. The CDR3 contains 14 residues. This entry belongs to a study of blood T cell repertoires in COVID-19. TCRdb keeps only in-frame clones here, not all; method: immunoSEQ multiplex PCR. The profile covers approximately 20,000 clones, with 70% to 90% appearing a single time and roughly 3.8% taken by the ten largest. The rearrangement joins TRBV3-1 (or the pseudogene TRBV3-2) to TRBJ2-7; D possibly corresponds to TRBD2 (5 bases). The source of this sequence is a man aged 45 to 65 with active COVID-19. The sequenced sample consisted of peripheral blood. This CDR3 is CASSLGPSGSEQYF. CDR3 DNA: TGTGCCAGCAGCCTCGGGCCATCGGGGAGCGAGCAGTACTTC.